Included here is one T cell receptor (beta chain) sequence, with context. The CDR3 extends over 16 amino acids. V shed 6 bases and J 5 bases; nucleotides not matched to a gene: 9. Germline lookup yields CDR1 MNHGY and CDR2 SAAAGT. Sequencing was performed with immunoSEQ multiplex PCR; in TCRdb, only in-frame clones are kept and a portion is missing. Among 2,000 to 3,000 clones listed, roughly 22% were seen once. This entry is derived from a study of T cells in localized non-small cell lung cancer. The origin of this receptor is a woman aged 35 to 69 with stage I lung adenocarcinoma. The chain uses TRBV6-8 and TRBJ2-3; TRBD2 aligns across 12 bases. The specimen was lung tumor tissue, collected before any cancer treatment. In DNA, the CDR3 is TGTGCCAGCAGCTCCCTAGCGGGAGGGCTTGTAGATACGCAGTATTTT. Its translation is CASSSLAGGLVDTQYF.